Following are 32 T cell receptor beta chains from one sample sequenced in a study of T cell responses to AZD1222 COVID-19 vaccine. Libraries were prepared by immunoSEQ multiplex PCR; TCRdb keeps only in-frame clonotypes and omits some of them. The sample consists of 150,000 to 200,000 clones, approximately 90% of them appearing once. Specimen: peripheral blood, collected 28 days after the second dose of the MenACWY control vaccine. All receptors derive from an adult who received the MenACWY meningococcal vaccine as a control.

The sample holds a few counts of this clone. The gene calls are TRBV7-8 and TRBJ2-7, with D possibly matching TRBD1 (7 bases). V lost 3 bases and J 1 base, leaving 13 bases between the germline ends. CDR1 SGHVS and CDR2 FQNEAQ come from the germline V gene. The CDR3 sequence is 15 residues long. This chain's CDR3 is CASSFLRGTSYEQYF. The CDR3 bases are TGTGCCAGCAGCTTTCTCAGGGGGACTTCCTACGAGCAGTACTTC.

The CDR3: CASSLVSPRQNLPETQYF. CDR3 nucleotides: TGTGCCAGCAGCTTAGTGTCCCCCCGACAGAACCTGCCAGAGACCCAGTACTTC. This chain links TRBV7-2 with TRBJ2-5, with D possibly matching TRBD1 (5 bases). CDR1 and CDR2 from the germline V gene are SGHTA and FQGNSA. Trimming pared 1 base from V and 4 bases from J, leaving 22 bases between. The CDR3 contains 18 residues.

The chain couples TRBV27 to TRBJ2-2; either TRBD1 or TRBD2 may supply D (7 bases each). Per the germline V gene, CDR1 is MNHEY and CDR2 is SMNVEV (reference sequence). The CDR3 consists of 15 residues. V was pared by 1 base and J by 5 bases, with 11 bases between. This chain's CDR3 is CASSLWQGGTGELFF. CDR3 bases: TGTGCCAGCAGTTTATGGCAGGGGGGGACCGGGGAGCTGTTTTTT.

The chain's CDR3 is CASSGFPSGTEAFF. DNA for the CDR3: TGTGCCAGCAGTGGGTTCCCTTCGGGCACTGAAGCTTTCTTT. The V and J genes are TRBV27 and TRBJ1-1; D call uncertain. The CDR3 is 14 residues long. CDR1 is MNHEY, CDR2 SMNVEV, per germline (reference sequence). V gave up 5 bases and J gave up 4 bases, with 14 bases separating them.

The gene calls are TRBV19 and TRBJ1-5; the D gene is possibly TRBD1 (6 bases). Germline V gives CDR1 LNHDA, CDR2 SQIVND (reference sequence). Deletions cut 5 bases from V and 2 bases from J, with 16 bases between. The CDR3 loop spans 16 amino acids. The CDR3 sequence is CASSPVQGTGNQPQHF. The CDR3 DNA reads TGTGCCAGTAGTCCGGTACAGGGTACGGGCAATCAGCCCCAGCATTTT.

The chain couples TRBV28 to TRBJ1-2; TRBD1 is a possible D gene (6 bases). The V gene's germline CDR1 is MDHEN and CDR2 SYDVKM. This CDR3 region has 13 residues. Trimming removed 6 bases from V and 5 bases from J, with 13 bases in between. As DNA, the CDR3 is TGTGCCAGCAGGCCCACAGGGTTGTATGGCTACACCTTC. The encoded protein is CASRPTGLYGYTF.

The V call is TRBV5-1, the J call TRBJ2-3; no definite D call. Trimming removed 3 bases at V and 5 bases at J, with 19 bases between. This CDR3 comprises 16 residues. Germline V gene sequence: CDR1 SGHRS, CDR2 YFSETQ. The CDR3 bases are TGCGCCAGCAGCTCCCCAGGACCCTGGCAAGGAGATACGCAGTATTTT. It yields the protein CASSSPGPWQGDTQYF.

A single count supports this clone. The gene calls are TRBV5-8 and TRBJ2-3, with TRBD1 matching 8 bases. After removal of 2 bases from V and 2 bases from J, the junction contained 7 bases not matched to a gene. CDR3 size: 16 residues. Germline V gives CDR1 SGHTS, CDR2 YDEGEE. The CDR3: CASSFRGRIITDTQYF. CDR3 bases: TGTGCCAGCAGCTTCAGGGGGCGTATCATCACAGATACGCAGTATTTT.

This clone was recorded a few times. The chain is built from TRBV7-3 and TRBJ2-4; no definite D call. This CDR3 contains 13 residues. Germline lookup yields CDR1 SGHTA and CDR2 FQGTGA. V was clipped by 4 bases and J by 1 base, with 5 bases between them. The CDR3 nucleotides read TGTGCCAGCAGCTCCCGGGCCAAAAACATTCAGTACTTC. Encoded protein: CASSSRAKNIQYF.

The chain is built from TRBV6-1 and TRBJ1-3, with D unclear. Germline CDR1 is MNHNS and CDR2 is SASEGT. V was pared by 2 bases and J by 0 bases, with 8 bases between. This CDR3 comprises 15 residues. The CDR3 bases are TGTGCCAGCAGTGAAAGGCTCCTCTCTGGAAACACCATATATTTT. It specifies CASSERLLSGNTIYF.

The chain is built from TRBV7-2 and TRBJ1-2; D remains ambiguous. This CDR3 comprises 13 residues. V dropped 5 bases and J dropped 7 bases, with 14 bases sitting between them. Germline-derived CDR1 and CDR2 are SGHTA and FQGNSA. DNA of the CDR3: TGTGCCAGCAGCCCCACCCGGTTGCGTGGCTACACCTTC. Translating gives CASSPTRLRGYTF.

The chain recombines TRBV6-4 with TRBJ2-1, with TRBD2 matching over 8 bases. The CDR3 consists of 16 residues. With V trimmed by 4 bases and J by 0 bases, 5 bases remained unmatched. CDR1 and CDR2 from the germline V gene are MRHNA and SNTAGT. The CDR3 spells CASSALTSGSYNEQFF. The CDR3 DNA reads as TGTGCCAGCAGTGCACTAACTAGCGGCTCCTACAATGAGCAGTTCTTC.

The CDR3 sequence: CASKDRGRPNTEAFF. CDR3 DNA: TGTGCCAGCAAGGATCGAGGACGGCCGAACACTGAAGCTTTCTTT. The rearrangement links TRBV27 to TRBJ1-1; no clear D. From germline, CDR1 is MNHEY and CDR2 SMNVEV (reference sequence). This CDR3 is 15 amino acids long. V shed 7 bases and J shed 1 base, with 16 bases lying between them.

The chain couples TRBV19 to TRBJ2-7; D perhaps matches TRBD2 (5 bases). Germline loops: CDR1 LNHDA, CDR2 SQIVND (reference sequence). This CDR3 is built from 15 residues. V lost 3 bases and J 6 bases, leaving 18 bases between the germline ends. CDR3 in amino acids: CASSIQSGRTGEQYF. CDR3 nucleotides: TGTGCCAGTAGTATTCAGAGCGGTAGAACGGGCGAGCAGTACTTC. The complete variable domain, with remaining parts taken from reference TRBV19 and TRBJ2-7, reads DGGITQSPKYLFRKEGQNVTLSCEQNLNHDAMYWYRQDPGQGLRLIYYSQIVNDFQKGDIAEGYSVSREKKESFPLTVTSAQKNPTAFYLCASSIQSGRTGEQYFGPGTRLTVT.

This sequence joins TRBV9 and TRBJ2-1; the match to TRBD2 covers 7 bases. The CDR3 has 14 residues. The germline CDR1 and CDR2 sequences are SGDLS and YYNGEE. Losses at the gene ends were 0 bases for V and 6 bases for J; bases not matched to a gene: 3. In nucleotides, the CDR3 is TGTGCCAGCAGCGTAGCGGGAGGTTTCAATGAGCAGTTCTTC. Translating it yields CASSVAGGFNEQFF. Looking up the rest from reference TRBV9 and TRBJ2-1 gives the full variable domain: DSGVTQTPKHLITATGQRVTLRCSPRSGDLSVYWYQQSLDQGLQFLIQYYNGEERAKGNILERFSAQQFPDLHSELNLSSLELGDSALYFCASSVAGGFNEQFFGPGTRLTVL.

The rearrangement uses TRBV19 and TRBJ2-7; tentatively, D is TRBD2 (6 bases). Trimming pared 5 bases from V and 2 bases from J, leaving 22 bases between. Germline loops: CDR1 LNHDA, CDR2 SQIVND (reference sequence). The CDR3 spans 17 residues. This chain's CDR3 is CASSPQTRRVLAYEQYF. The CDR3 DNA follows: TGTGCCAGTAGTCCTCAAACCCGGAGGGTTCTGGCCTACGAGCAGTACTTC.

The chain employs TRBV24-1 and TRBJ2-3; D possibly matches TRBD1 or TRBD2 (6 bases each). With 5 bases removed from V and 2 bases from J, the gap between germline ends came to 22 bases. Germline V gene data show CDR1 as KGHDR and CDR2 as SFDVKD. CDR3 size: 18 residues. The CDR3 sequence: CATSGDRRLARSTDTQYF. The CDR3 DNA reads as TGTGCCACCAGTGGTGACAGGAGGCTAGCGCGCTCCACAGATACGCAGTATTTT.

The chain joins TRBV6-5 to TRBJ2-3, with D perhaps TRBD1 or TRBD2 (5 bases each). Germline CDR1 reads MNHEY; CDR2 reads SVGAGI. CDR3 length: 12 residues. Trimming removed 11 bases from V and 3 bases from J, with 12 bases in between. Here the CDR3 DNA reads TGTGCCGGGGGAAGGGGAACAGATACGCAGTATTTT. Translation: CAGGRGTDTQYF.

This sequence joins TRBV24-1 and TRBJ2-5; no clear D gene. With 0 bases removed from V and 4 bases from J, the gap between germline ends came to 11 bases. The CDR3 loop spans 15 amino acids. Germline V gene data show CDR1 as KGHDR and CDR2 as SFDVKD. The CDR3 loop reads CATSDLAVPRETQYF. CDR3 DNA: TGTGCCACCAGTGATTTGGCAGTACCCCGAGAGACCCAGTACTTC.

The chain links TRBV6-5 to TRBJ1-2, with D possibly being TRBD1 (5 bases). The germline V and J ends were trimmed by 7 bases and 0 bases, with 12 bases remaining between them. The CDR3 is made up of 14 amino acids. CDR1 and CDR2 (germline): MNHEY, SVGAGI. For the CDR3, the DNA is TGTGCCAGCACCGACGCGACAGCTAACTATGGCTACACCTTC. Translating gives CASTDATANYGYTF.

This chain joins TRBV9 and TRBJ2-7; 8 positions agree with TRBD2. V lost 0 bases to trimming and J lost 2 bases; unmatched junction nucleotides: 7. The CDR3 consists of 16 residues. Germline CDR1 is SGDLS and CDR2 is YYNGEE. CDR3 nucleotide sequence: TGTGCCAGCAGCGTAGGAGGTAGCGGGATAACCTACGAGCAGTACTTC. Translation gives CASSVGGSGITYEQYF.

V usage is TRBV7-9 and J usage is TRBJ1-1; D is possibly TRBD1 (6 bases). CDR1 is SEHNR and CDR2 is FQNEAQ in the germline V gene (reference sequence). Trimming left V 0 bases short and J 1 base short, with 12 bases between. The CDR3 runs to 16 residues. CDR3 DNA sequence: TGTGCCAGCAGCTTAGCGCGGGCAGGGGAGAACACTGAAGCTTTCTTT. Protein product: CASSLARAGENTEAFF.

The rearrangement joins TRBV3-1 (or the pseudogene TRBV3-2) to TRBJ2-2; D is possibly TRBD2 (5 bases). Trimming shortened V by 4 bases and J by 5 bases, and 14 bases separated the two germline ends. The CDR3 has 15 amino acids. CDR1 is LGHDT and CDR2 is YNNKEL in the germline V gene (reference sequence). The CDR3: CASSRVGVGTGELFF. In DNA form, the CDR3 reads TGTGCCAGCAGCCGTGTGGGAGTAGGAACCGGGGAGCTGTTTTTT.

V usage is TRBV28 and J usage is TRBJ1-2, with D possibly matching TRBD1 (5 bases). CDR3 length: 11 amino acids. V was trimmed by 9 bases and J by 4 bases, leaving 9 bases between them. Germline loops: CDR1 MDHEN, CDR2 SYDVKM. This CDR3 reads CASDSRYGYTF. CDR3 nucleotide sequence: TGTGCCAGTGACAGCCGCTATGGCTACACCTTC.

This rearrangement joins TRBV11-2 to TRBJ2-2, with a tentative D call TRBD1 (6 bases). Germline V gene data show CDR1 as SGHAT and CDR2 as FQNNGV. This CDR3 has 15 residues. Between the trimmed V and J ends, which lost 2 bases and 4 bases, there was a span of 11 bases. The DNA for the CDR3 is TGTGCCAGCAGCTTACAGGGGCGAGGCACCGGGGAGCTGTTTTTT. This translates into CASSLQGRGTGELFF. Drawing the rest from reference TRBV11-2 and TRBJ2-2, the complete variable domain is EAGVAQSPRYKIIEKRQSVAFWCNPISGHATLYWYQQILGQGPKLLIQFQNNGVVDDSQLPKDRFSAERLKGVDSTLKIQPAKLEDSAVYLCASSLQGRGTGELFFGEGSRLTVL.

This sequence joins TRBV7-9 and TRBJ1-2, with 10 positions matching TRBD1. Looked up from germline, CDR1 is SEHNR and CDR2 is FQNEAQ (reference sequence). V lost 3 bases and J lost 4; bases outside the gene matches: 11. This CDR3 is built from 17 residues. The CDR3 nucleotides are TGTGCCAGCAGCTTCGGGGGCGGGACAGGGGACACCTATGGCTACACCTTC. It encodes CASSFGGGTGDTYGYTF. Full variable domain (remainder filled in from reference TRBV7-9 and TRBJ1-2): DTGVSQNPRHKITKRGQNVTFRCDPISEHNRLYWYRQTLGQGPEFLTYFQNEAQLEKSRLLSDRFSAERPKGSFSTLEIQRTEQGDSAMYLCASSFGGGTGDTYGYTFGSGTRLTVV.

This clone has only a few counts. The chain has TRBV18 and TRBJ1-4; 8 positions match TRBD1. The CDR3 covers 15 residues. Germline lookup yields CDR1 KGHSH and CDR2 LQKENI. Trimming took 0 bases from V and 6 from J; bases not matched to a gene: 3. The CDR3 is CASSPPDRVYEKLFF. CDR3 bases: TGTGCCAGCTCACCACCGGACAGGGTTTATGAAAAACTGTTTTTT.

The rearrangement uses TRBV9 and TRBJ1-1, with 7 bases that match TRBD1. There are 14 residues in the CDR3. Per germline, CDR1 SGDLS and CDR2 YYNGEE. V shed 3 bases and J 3 bases; nucleotides not matched to a gene: 5. CDR3: CASSARQGHTEAFF. The CDR3 coding sequence is TGTGCCAGCAGCGCTCGACAGGGCCACACTGAAGCTTTCTTT.

The chain is built from TRBV9 and TRBJ2-1, with 10 bases aligning to TRBD2. V gave up 0 bases and J gave up 4 bases; unmatched junction bases: 10. CDR3 length equals 18 residues. CDR1 is SGDLS, CDR2 YYNGEE, per germline. CDR3 residues: CASSVAGGGLAKYNEQFF. Written as DNA, the CDR3 is TGTGCCAGCAGCGTAGCAGGAGGGGGACTAGCGAAATACAATGAGCAGTTCTTC.

The J gene is TRBJ1-3, the V gene TRBV28; unclear D gene. V was shortened by 4 bases and J by 0 bases, with 13 bases between the two germline ends. The CDR3 spans 16 residues. Germline loops: CDR1 MDHEN, CDR2 SYDVKM. CDR3 sequence (DNA): TGTGCCAGCAGTTCGGGAGGTGCCCTCTCTGGAAACACCATATATTTT. It encodes CASSSGGALSGNTIYF.

The rearrangement uses TRBV19 and TRBJ1-1, with D perhaps matching TRBD1 (6 bases). Germline V lookup: CDR1 LNHDA, CDR2 SQIVND (reference sequence). CDR3 length: 13 amino acids. V dropped 6 bases and J dropped 4 bases, with 12 bases sitting between them. The CDR3 protein is CASRPRGATEAFF. CDR3 nucleotides: TGTGCCAGTAGGCCTAGGGGGGCCACTGAAGCTTTCTTT.

V is TRBV5-5 and J is TRBJ2-7, with D uncertain. The germline V gene has CDR1 SGHKS and CDR2 YYEKEE (reference sequence). V was pared by 1 base and J by 5 bases, with 13 bases between. This CDR3 region has 14 residues. CDR3 DNA: TGTGCCAGCAGCTTGAACGGTGTGGTCCACGAGCAGTACTTC. The encoded protein is CASSLNGVVHEQYF.